Below, 18 T cell receptor beta chains from the same sample are listed, as sequenced in a study of blood T cell repertoires in COVID-19. The table came from immunoSEQ multiplex PCR; TCRdb's copy has only in-frame clones and leaves some out. The sample includes some 50,000 clones, 80% to 90% of them seen just once. Specimen: peripheral blood. Receptors were obtained from a woman aged 70-85 years with active COVID-19.

This clone occurred a few times. This chain joins TRBV28 and TRBJ1-3, with D perhaps TRBD1 (5 bases). Trimming left V 10 bases short and J 4 bases short, with 17 bases between. The CDR3 is made up of 14 amino acids. CDR1 and CDR2 from the germline V gene are MDHEN and SYDVKM. The CDR3 nucleotides read TGTGCCACCTACCGGGGGTCTGGCGGAAACACCATATATTTT. This translates into CATYRGSGGNTIYF.

The rearrangement uses TRBV29-1 and TRBJ2-5; D possibly corresponds to TRBD1 (5 bases). V was shortened by 3 bases and J by 5 bases, with 7 bases between the two germline ends. The CDR3 length is 11 residues. The germline V gene encodes CDR1 SQVTM and CDR2 ANQGSEA. Here the CDR3 DNA reads TGCAGCGTTGAGAAGGGGGAGACCCAGTACTTC. Protein product: CSVEKGETQYF.

This chain links TRBV20-1 with TRBJ2-1, with 10 bases fitting TRBD1. Germline assignment: CDR1 DFQATT and CDR2 SNEGSKA (reference sequence). V dropped 3 bases and J dropped 5; count of bases not matched to a gene: 7. The CDR3 contains 15 residues. CDR3 in DNA: TGCAGTGCTAGTAAGGGACAGGGGATTAACAATGAGCAGTTCTTC. Its translation is CSASKGQGINNEQFF.

CDR3 in amino acids: CASFTTRHGTEAFF. As DNA, the CDR3 is TGTGCCAGCTTCACCACTCGTCATGGCACTGAAGCTTTCTTT. This rearrangement joins TRBV18 to TRBJ1-1, with D hard to call. Germline V gene sequence: CDR1 KGHSH, CDR2 LQKENI. V lost 7 bases to trimming and J lost 4 bases, with 16 bases between them. The CDR3 runs 14 residues.

In its sample, this clone was seen once. The chain recombines TRBV18 with TRBJ2-7; D gene unclear. The V end lost 1 base, the J end lost 2 bases, and 12 bases lay between the germline ends. Germline assignment: CDR1 KGHSH and CDR2 LQKENI. This CDR3 is 15 amino acids long. CDR3 loop: CASSPQNRVAYEQYF. CDR3 DNA sequence: TGTGCCAGCTCACCACAGAATCGAGTCGCCTACGAGCAGTACTTC.

The chain links TRBV5-6 to TRBJ2-6; 9 positions match TRBD2. The V segment lost 3 bases and the J segment 0 bases; nucleotides outside the gene matches: 7. The CDR3 is 18 amino acids. CDR1 SGHDT and CDR2 YYEEEE come from the germline V gene. The CDR3 loop reads CASSSMTSGYSGANVLTF. CDR3 sequence (DNA): TGTGCCAGCAGCTCCATGACTAGCGGATACTCTGGGGCCAACGTCCTGACTTTC.

The chain couples TRBV30 to TRBJ1-1; D not certain. The V end was cut by 2 bases, the J end by 4 bases, with 11 bases between. The CDR3 is 13 residues long. Germline CDR1 GTSNPN, CDR2 SVGIG (reference sequence). This CDR3 is CAWSPLGGTEAFF. CDR3 DNA: TGTGCCTGGAGTCCCCTTGGCGGCACTGAAGCTTTCTTT.

The chain recombines TRBV6-5 with TRBJ1-5; a possible D gene is TRBD1 (6 bases). Trimming left V 6 bases short and J 8 bases short, with 17 bases between. The CDR3 covers 14 residues. CDR1 MNHEY and CDR2 SVGAGI come from the germline V gene. The CDR3 sequence: CASRGTFLEEPQHF. As DNA, the CDR3 is TGTGCCAGCAGAGGGACATTCCTTGAAGAGCCCCAGCATTTT.

V gene TRBV5-1 combines with J gene TRBJ1-6; 10 nucleotides line up with TRBD1. CDR1 is SGHRS, CDR2 YFSETQ, per germline. The CDR3 runs 15 residues. The V segment lost 4 bases and the J segment 10 bases; nucleotides outside the gene matches: 8. The CDR3 reads CASSPGQGEGSPLHF. In DNA, the CDR3 is TGCGCCAGCAGCCCCGGACAGGGGGAGGGGTCACCCCTCCACTTT.

The chain recombines TRBV27 with TRBJ1-1, with D maybe TRBD1 (6 bases). There are 13 residues in the CDR3. Per germline, CDR1 MNHEY and CDR2 SMNVEV (reference sequence). Trimming cost V 5 bases and J 1 base, with 8 bases left between them. The CDR3 DNA is TGTGCCAGCAGTCACAGGGAGAACACTGAAGCTTTCTTT. This sequence encodes CASSHRENTEAFF.

This clone has just a few counts. The CDR3: CASHGRVNTDTQYF. DNA of the CDR3: TGTGCCAGCCACGGGAGGGTTAACACAGATACGCAGTATTTT. The genes are TRBV28 and TRBJ2-3, with 8 bases aligning to TRBD2. This CDR3 has 14 amino acids. Germline loops: CDR1 MDHEN, CDR2 SYDVKM. V dropped 8 bases and J dropped 2; count of bases not matched to a gene: 6.

The chain uses TRBV10-3 and TRBJ1-1; 8 nucleotides agree with TRBD1. Germline lookup yields CDR1 ENHRY and CDR2 SYGVKD. Trimming took 8 bases from V and 4 from J; bases not matched to a gene: 9. This CDR3 contains 14 residues. In DNA form, the CDR3 reads TGTGCCATCCGGGGGACAGGACGAGCCACTGAAGCTTTCTTT. Residues: CAIRGTGRATEAFF.

The rearrangement uses TRBV29-1 and TRBJ1-1, with a tentative D call TRBD1 (6 bases). This CDR3 is 13 amino acids long. CDR1 is SQVTM and CDR2 is ANQGSEA in the germline V gene. V gave up 6 bases and J gave up 4 bases, with 15 bases separating them. CDR3 amino acids: CSVAVQGATEAFF. The CDR3 nucleotides are TGCAGCGTGGCGGTACAGGGTGCCACTGAAGCTTTCTTT.

The CDR3 region is CASSLRGQIEKLFF. CDR3 in DNA: TGTGCCAGCAGTTTAAGAGGACAAATAGAAAAACTGTTTTTT. This chain uses TRBV28 with TRBJ1-4; the D gene is possibly TRBD1 (5 bases). Germline-derived CDR1 and CDR2 are MDHEN and SYDVKM. V gave up 2 bases and J gave up 8 bases, with 12 bases separating them. This CDR3 spans 14 amino acids.

This rearrangement joins TRBV10-3 to TRBJ2-2; 11 positions agree with TRBD2. The CDR3 is 16 amino acids. Germline CDR1 is ENHRY and CDR2 is SYGVKD. The junction had 8 bases not matched to a gene; V was cut back by 4 bases and J by 7 bases. For the CDR3, the DNA is TGTGCCATCAGTGTGCGGCTAGCGGGAGGTTACGGGGAGCTGTTTTTT. It translates to CAISVRLAGGYGELFF.

The chain links TRBV5-1 to TRBJ1-4; TRBD1 matches at 7 bases. The J segment lost 6 bases and the V segment lost 0 bases, leaving 5 bases of the junction unmatched. Germline CDR1 SGHRS, CDR2 YFSETQ. This CDR3 is 15 amino acids long. The CDR3 spells CASSLDGQGDEKLFF. In DNA, the CDR3 is TGCGCCAGCAGCTTGGATGGGCAGGGGGATGAAAAACTGTTTTTT.

The V call is TRBV6-6, the J call TRBJ1-5, with TRBD1 identical over 7 bases. The trim removed 5 bases at V and 0 bases at J, leaving 4 bases unmatched. In germline, CDR1 is MNHNY, CDR2 SVGAGI (reference sequence). This CDR3 spans 15 amino acids. CDR3: CASSLDRASNQPQHF. CDR3 nucleotide sequence: TGTGCCAGCAGTCTTGACAGGGCTAGCAATCAGCCCCAGCATTTT.

This rearrangement joins TRBV5-1 to TRBJ2-1; maybe TRBD2 (5 bases). CDR3 length: 14 residues. The ends were cut back, 0 bases at V and 8 bases at J, with 12 bases in the middle. Per the germline V gene, CDR1 is SGHRS and CDR2 is YFSETQ. The CDR3 region has the DNA TGCGCCAGCAGCTTGGGTAGCGCGGAGGATGAGCAGTTCTTC. Translating gives CASSLGSAEDEQFF.